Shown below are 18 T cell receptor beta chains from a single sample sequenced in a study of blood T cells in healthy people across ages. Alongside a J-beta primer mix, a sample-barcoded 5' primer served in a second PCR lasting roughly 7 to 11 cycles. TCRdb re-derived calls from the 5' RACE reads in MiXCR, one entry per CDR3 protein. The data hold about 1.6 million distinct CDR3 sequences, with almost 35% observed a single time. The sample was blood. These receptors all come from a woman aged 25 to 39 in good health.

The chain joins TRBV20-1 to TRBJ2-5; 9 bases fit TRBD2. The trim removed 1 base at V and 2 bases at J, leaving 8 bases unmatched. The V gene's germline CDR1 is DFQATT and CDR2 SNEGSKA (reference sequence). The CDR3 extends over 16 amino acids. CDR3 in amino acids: CSARGRTSDKQETQYF. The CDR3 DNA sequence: TGCAGTGCTAGAGGAAGGACTAGCGATAAGCAAGAGACCCAGTACTTC.

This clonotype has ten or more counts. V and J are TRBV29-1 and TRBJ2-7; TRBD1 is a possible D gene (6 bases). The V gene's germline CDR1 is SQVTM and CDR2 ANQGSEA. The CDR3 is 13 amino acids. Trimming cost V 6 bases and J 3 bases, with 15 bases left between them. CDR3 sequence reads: CSVPGQSSYEQYF. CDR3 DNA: TGCAGCGTCCCCGGACAGTCCAGCTACGAGCAGTACTTC.

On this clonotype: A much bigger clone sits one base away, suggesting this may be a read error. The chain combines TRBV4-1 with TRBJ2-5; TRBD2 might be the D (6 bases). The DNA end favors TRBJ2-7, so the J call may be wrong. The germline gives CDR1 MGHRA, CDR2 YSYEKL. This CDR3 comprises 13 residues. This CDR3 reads CASSQPGGDEQYF. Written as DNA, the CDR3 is TGCGCCAGCAGCCAGCCGGGCGGGGACGAGCAGTACTTC.

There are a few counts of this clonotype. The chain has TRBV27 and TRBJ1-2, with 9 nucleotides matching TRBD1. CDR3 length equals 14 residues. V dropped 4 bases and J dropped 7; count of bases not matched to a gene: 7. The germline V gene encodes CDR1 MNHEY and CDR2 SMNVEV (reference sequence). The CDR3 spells CASSSTGGGAGYTF. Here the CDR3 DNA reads TGTGCCAGCAGTTCCACAGGGGGCGGTGCTGGCTACACCTTC.

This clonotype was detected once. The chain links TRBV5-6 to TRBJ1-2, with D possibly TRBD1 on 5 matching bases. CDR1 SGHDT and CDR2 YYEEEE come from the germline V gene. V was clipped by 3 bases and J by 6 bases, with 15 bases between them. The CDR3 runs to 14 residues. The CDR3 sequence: CASSSLTEIHGYTF. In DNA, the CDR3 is TGTGCCAGCAGCTCCTTGACAGAGATCCATGGCTACACCTTC.

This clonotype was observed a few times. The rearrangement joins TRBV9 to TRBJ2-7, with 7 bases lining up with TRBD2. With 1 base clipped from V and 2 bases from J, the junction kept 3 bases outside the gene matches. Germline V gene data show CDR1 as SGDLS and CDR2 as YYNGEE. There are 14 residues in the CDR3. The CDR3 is CASSVFAGAYEQYF. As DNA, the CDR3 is TGTGCCAGCAGCGTATTCGCGGGGGCCTACGAGCAGTACTTC.

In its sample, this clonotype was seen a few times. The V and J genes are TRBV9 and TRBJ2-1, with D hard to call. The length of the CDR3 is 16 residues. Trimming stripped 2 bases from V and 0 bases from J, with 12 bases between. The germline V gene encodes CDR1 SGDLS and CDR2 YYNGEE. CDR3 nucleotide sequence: TGTGCCAGCAGCGTTTTTAGGATGAGCTCCTACAATGAGCAGTTCTTC. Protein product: CASSVFRMSSYNEQFF.

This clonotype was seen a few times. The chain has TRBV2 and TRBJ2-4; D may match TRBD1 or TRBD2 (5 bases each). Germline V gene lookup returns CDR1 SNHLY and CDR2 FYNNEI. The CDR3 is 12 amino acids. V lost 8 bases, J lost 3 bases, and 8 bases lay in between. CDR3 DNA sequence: TGTGCCAGCCGGGACGACAAAAACATTCAGTACTTC. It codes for CASRDDKNIQYF.

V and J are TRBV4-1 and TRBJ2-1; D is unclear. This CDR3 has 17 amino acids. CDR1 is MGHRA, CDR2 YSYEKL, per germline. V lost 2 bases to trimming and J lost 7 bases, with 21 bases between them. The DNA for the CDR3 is TGCGCCAGCAGCCAACCAACCTCCGGACCAAATAAGAATGAGCAGTTCTTC. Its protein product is CASSQPTSGPNKNEQFF.

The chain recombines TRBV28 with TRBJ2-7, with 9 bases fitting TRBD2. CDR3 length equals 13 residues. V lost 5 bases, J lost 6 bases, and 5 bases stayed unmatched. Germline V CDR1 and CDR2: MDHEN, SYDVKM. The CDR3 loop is CASSPPRGGEQYF. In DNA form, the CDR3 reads TGTGCCAGCAGTCCCCCGCGGGGGGGCGAGCAGTACTTC. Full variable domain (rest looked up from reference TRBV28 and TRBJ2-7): DVKVTQSSRYLVKRTGEKVFLECVQDMDHENMFWYRQDPGLGLRLIYFSYDVKMKEKGDIPEGYSVSREKKERFSLILESASTNQTSMYLCASSPPRGGEQYFGPGTRLTVT.

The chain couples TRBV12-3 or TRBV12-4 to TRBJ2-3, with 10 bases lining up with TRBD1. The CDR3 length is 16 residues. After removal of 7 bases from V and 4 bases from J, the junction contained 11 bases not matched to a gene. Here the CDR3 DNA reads TGTGCCAGCAAACCCTCCCGGGACAGGGGAGCAGATACGCAGTATTTT. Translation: CASKPSRDRGADTQYF.

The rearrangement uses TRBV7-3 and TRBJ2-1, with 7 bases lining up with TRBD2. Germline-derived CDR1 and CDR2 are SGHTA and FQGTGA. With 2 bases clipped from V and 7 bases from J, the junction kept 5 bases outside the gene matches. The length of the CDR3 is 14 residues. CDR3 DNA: TGTGCCAGCAGCTTAGCGGGAGAGGGTAATGAGCAGTTCTTC. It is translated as CASSLAGEGNEQFF. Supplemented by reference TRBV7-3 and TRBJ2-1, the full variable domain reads GAGVSQTPSNKVTEKGKYVELRCDPISGHTALYWYRQSLGQGPEFLIYFQGTGAADDSGLPNDRFFAVRPEGSVSTLKIQRTERGDSAVYLCASSLAGEGNEQFFGPGTRLTVL.

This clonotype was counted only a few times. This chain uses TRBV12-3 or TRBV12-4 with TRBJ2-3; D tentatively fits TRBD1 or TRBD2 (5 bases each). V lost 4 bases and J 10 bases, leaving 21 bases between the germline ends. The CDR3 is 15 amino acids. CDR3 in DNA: TGTGCCAGCAGTTACCCCCTCGCTGGGGGATTATCGCAGTATTTT. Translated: CASSYPLAGGLSQYF.

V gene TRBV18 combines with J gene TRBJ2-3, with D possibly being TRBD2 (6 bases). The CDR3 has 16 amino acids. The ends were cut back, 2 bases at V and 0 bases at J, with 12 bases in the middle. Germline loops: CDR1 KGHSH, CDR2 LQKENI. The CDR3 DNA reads TGTGCCAGCTCACCAAGGGGAGGTATTAGCACAGATACGCAGTATTTT. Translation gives CASSPRGGISTDTQYF.

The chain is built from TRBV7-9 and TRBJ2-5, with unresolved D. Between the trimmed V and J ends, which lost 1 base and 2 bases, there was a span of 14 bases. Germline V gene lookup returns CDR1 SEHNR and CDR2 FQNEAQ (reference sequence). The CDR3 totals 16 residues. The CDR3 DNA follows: TGTGCCAGCAGCTTAGGATTACGGGCCCAGCAAGAGACCCAGTACTTC. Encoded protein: CASSLGLRAQQETQYF.

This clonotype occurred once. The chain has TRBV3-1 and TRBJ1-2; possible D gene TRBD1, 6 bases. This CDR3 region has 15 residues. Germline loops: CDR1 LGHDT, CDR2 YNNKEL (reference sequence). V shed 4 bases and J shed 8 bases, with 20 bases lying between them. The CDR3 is CASSRKGGGSFGYTF. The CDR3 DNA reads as TGTGCCAGCAGCCGTAAGGGGGGCGGCAGCTTCGGCTACACCTTC.

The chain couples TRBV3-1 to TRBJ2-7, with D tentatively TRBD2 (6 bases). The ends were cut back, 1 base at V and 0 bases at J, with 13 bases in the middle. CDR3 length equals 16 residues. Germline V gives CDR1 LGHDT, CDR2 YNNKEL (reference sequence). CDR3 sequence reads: CASSQVGTPSSYEQYF. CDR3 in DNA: TGTGCCAGCAGCCAAGTAGGGACTCCCAGCTCCTACGAGCAGTACTTC.

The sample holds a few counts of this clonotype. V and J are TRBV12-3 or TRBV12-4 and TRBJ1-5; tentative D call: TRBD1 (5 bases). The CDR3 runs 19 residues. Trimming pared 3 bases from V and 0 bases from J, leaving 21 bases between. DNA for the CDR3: TGTGCCAGCAGTTTTCTCCCAGGGACCAACTTTTATAGCAATCAGCCCCAGCATTTT. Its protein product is CASSFLPGTNFYSNQPQHF.